This T cell receptor beta chain came from a study of cytomegalovirus exposure and HLA in healthy donors. Trimming took 6 bases from V and 5 from J, leaving 14 bases between them. The CDR3 is 14 residues long. CDR1 is MNHNY, CDR2 SVGAGI, per germline (reference sequence). PCR involved 60 Vbeta and 13 Jbeta primers. The protocol was immunoSEQ multiplex PCR, while the TCRdb copy is restricted to in-frame clones and leaves out a portion. The repertoire holds about 180,000 clones, with about 82% as singletons. The sequenced sample was PBMCs. The clonotype comes from a young woman in good health and CMV-seronegative. This rearrangement joins TRBV6-6 to TRBJ1-5; perhaps TRBD1 as D (6 bases). The CDR3 loop reads CASSGGQGYQPQHF. CDR3 DNA: TGTGCCAGCAGCGGGGGGCAGGGCTATCAGCCCCAGCATTTT.